This T cell receptor (beta chain) comes out of a study of cytomegalovirus exposure and HLA in healthy donors (dated by TCRdb to between 2016 and 2019). Turning to the overall study: According to an earlier analysis of 550 to 700 of the donors, about 179 million T cells yielded approximately 120 million unique TCR beta sequences and approximately 300 Gb of sequence data. Every discovery cohort repertoire had been produced on one sequencing platform. To decide whether each TCR beta V gene segment behaved as functional or pseudogenic, an earlier analysis of over 500 of the donors relied on high-throughput TCR beta sequencing. Of the 300 to 400 genotyped donors, around 81% fell in the genetic ancestry cluster associated with self-reported Caucasian donors. To study patterns of TCR occurrence, a later analysis re-analyzed previously published TCR beta repertoires from 700 or so donors and added high-resolution HLA genotyping. Rather than using new phenotypic data, the later analysis identified candidate immune exposures from TCR beta sequences and from how often those sequences occurred across donors. HLA typing covered class I and class II loci at four-digit resolution. On average, around 240,000 unique TCR beta nucleotide sequences were sequenced per donor among several hundred genotyped donors of the cohort, with roughly 18% of those sequences being non-productive. The study combined high-throughput TCR immunosequencing, statistical association of individual TCRs with disease status, and machine learning to predict cytomegalovirus infection status. A separate validation cohort of roughly 110 different subjects was used in addition to the approximately 670-subject first cohort. Donor age, sex, ethnicity and CMV serostatus were collected together with the repertoire data. Several DR-DQ haplotypes were handled as single units for association and clustering because linkage in the cohort was strong. The number of typed donors differed by locus: about 620-630 for A, B, C, DRB1 and DQB1; some 540 for DQA1; 606 for DPA1; and roughly 470 for DPB1. An early release covering about 600 HLA-typed donors comprised about 300 gigabases of sequencing data and approximately 85 million unique TCR sequences. A later genetic analysis took genome-wide SNP genotypes for about three fifths of the roughly 670 donors and used that subset as a discovery cohort. The T cell repertoires of roughly 660 subjects were profiled by immunosequencing and related to cytomegalovirus serostatus. The study was designed to test whether signatures of past pathogen exposure could be identified by cataloging public T cell receptors. The paper's findings and limits, for the study overall: A later genetic analysis associated a missense DCLRE1C variant with V-gene and J-gene trimming of TCR beta chains, and an independent cohort replicated the association. The classifier was reported to diagnose cytomegalovirus status with high specificity and sensitivity in both the original cohort and the validation cohort. Specific HLA alleles were associated with roughly 16,000 TCR beta sequences at a false discovery rate of 0.05 in a later analysis. In vitro tests confirmed that three of the cytomegalovirus-associated TCR beta chains recognize cytomegalovirus antigens. Only TCR beta chains were sequenced in this cohort, and the absence of alpha or paired-chain data limited detectable features. A further reported finding was that TCR beta sequences accurately predicted the HLA-A and HLA-B alleles for most subjects in the first cohort. The only immune exposure information available for the cohort was CMV serostatus. Correlated functional status among segregating V segments might be attributable to linkage disequilibrium, but an unknown experimental factor could not be ruled out. The study listed 150 to 200 TCR beta chains as associated with cytomegalovirus. According to the authors, the approach could potentially be generalized to other disease states and immunological phenotypes. The earlier analysis of nearly 600 of the donors excluded around 17 rarely observed V segments, including chromosome 9 orphons, because counts were too low. A later genetic analysis reported fewer N-insertions in productive TCRs among donors in an Asian-associated ancestry cluster than the approximately 670-donor mean. In an earlier analysis of roughly 500 of the donors, most TCR beta V segments appeared in productive rearrangements about 87% or about 30% of the time, broadly matching IMGT annotations. A cluster of highly shared sequence variants was judged likely to be a technical artifact of the sequencing pipeline. Sequencing depth was assumed to be roughly uniform across donors in the presence/absence analyses, though that assumption may not hold. In a later analysis, the rate of TCR association differed among HLA loci, with DRB1 alleles having the most associated TCRs and HLA-C alleles having the fewest. The 87-base-pair reads could not distinguish some IMGT-functional V segments, including TRBV6-2 and TRBV6-3, so those segments were excluded. In a later analysis, HLA-associated TCR beta chains showed more clonal expansion and lower generation probabilities than non-associated chains that were equally common. Strong co-occurrence of HLA alleles, especially DR and DQ, made assigning TCR associations to individual alleles difficult. HLA typing was unavailable for some donors at each locus, so association tests used only the typed subset. In a later analysis, several top co-occurrence clusters were reported to appear linked to parvovirus B19, influenza, CMV and Epstein-Barr virus. According to a later analysis, most CMV-associated TCR beta chains appeared to be HLA-restricted, and the HLA associations seemed to be driven largely by CMV exposure. Most TCR sequences were seen in very few donors, while some public TCRs were found in many individuals.

The CDR3 measures 18 amino acids from cysteine to phenylalanine. Solely the CDR3 DNA is kept, with 54 bases framed from the first base. CDR1 and CDR2 are drawn from the germline V gene: SGHRS, YFSETQ. For this chain, trimming is 4 bases at the V end and 1 base at the J end, and the number of junction bases without a gene match is 11. Concerning this clone: The target of this receptor is not known. No qualities accompany the bases; no much larger clone lies one base away.

Library generation was performed with the immunoSEQ multiplex PCR assay. For the multiplex PCR, a mixture combining 60 forward primers for TCR Vbeta segments and 13 reverse primers for TCR Jbeta segments was used. The CDR3 region of rearranged TCR beta genes was amplified from genomic DNA by a multiplex PCR assay. The amplified TCR beta libraries were sequenced on the Illumina HiSeq System as 87-base-pair reads. Processing in the source paper ran as follows. In a later analysis, around 80 million unique TCR beta chains were counted across the approximately 620 repertoires, and approximately 11 million of these chains were shared by at least two donors. Raw reads were error-corrected and collapsed into unique sequences by a nearest-neighbor algorithm in which closely related sequences were merged to remove PCR and sequencing errors. Alignment of CDR3 sequences to IMGT reference sequences was used to assign V, D and J gene segments. For a sequence to be retained, at least a six-nucleotide match to both a V gene segment and a J gene segment was required. A rearrangement was called productive if the CDR3 had no stop codons and remained in frame with V and J, and every other rearrangement was called non-productive. CDR3 was defined according to IMGT convention as the region running from the second conserved V-encoded cysteine to the conserved J-encoded phenylalanine. The earlier analysis of about 500 of the donors excluded sequences that lacked an unambiguous match to a single V gene segment. An earlier analysis of 587 of the donors called V segments functional above 56.7% productive rearrangements and segregating when the between-donor standard deviation exceeded 5%. To diagnose cytomegalovirus status from the catalog of TCR beta chain sequences, a statistical classification framework was built. In a later analysis, V and J genes were assigned by comparing TCR nucleotide sequences against IMGT/GENE-DB human TR gene sequences. A later analysis assigned CDR3 sequences and most-parsimonious VDJ recombination scenarios with the TCRdist pipeline. In a later analysis, every TCR beta chain was defined by the combination of its CDR3 amino acid sequence and its V-gene family, and reads without a unique V-gene family were dropped. A later analysis removed several hundred highly shared, low-generation-probability nucleotide sequences to deal with suspected cross-contamination and a sequencing artifact. A later analysis calculated a clonal expansion index for each public chain from normalized within-repertoire ranks of inferred template counts. A later analysis computed generation probabilities with a VDJ recombination model fitted to out-of-frame rearrangements, and checked the results against IGoR. A later analysis scored TCR-TCR, TCR-HLA and TCR-CMV co-occurrence with hypergeometric tests, applying a repertoire-size bias correction to TCR pairs. False discovery rates were estimated in a later analysis by permuting HLA or CMV assignments 20 times. In a later analysis, co-occurring TCRs were grouped with DBSCAN, and TCRdist sequence similarity was added when clustering was performed within HLA-allele-positive subsets. Repertoires with fewer than 30,000 or more than 120,000 public chains were left out of co-occurrence clustering, as were about 5 repertoires with anomalous nucleotide sharing. TCRdb carries this immuneACCESS record with in-frame sequences only. Its versions omit some clonotypes, under half of them owing to an unresolved V gene in the studies checked, with the rest unexplained. That table supplies the V and J calls and clone size; D and trimming were determined from the DNA. The sample table lists 250,000 or so clones, 85% of them with a count of one. Around 1.4% of the sample rests with the top ten.

The cohort consisted of 666 healthy bone marrow donors. All cohort members were sampled while nominally healthy, although unrecorded immune exposures were likely present. Of the 650 to 700 cohort members, almost 300 had positive CMV serostatus and approximately 360 had negative CMV serostatus, and CMV serostatus was not recorded for the donor. A peripheral blood sample was provided by each donor, and peripheral blood mononuclear cells were used for TCR beta sequencing. The Qiagen DNeasy Blood Extraction Kit was used to extract genomic DNA from the blood cell samples. The sequenced sample was PBMCs. The TCR sequence derives from a human donor in good health. Recombination joined TRBV5-1 with TRBJ2-7; 13 central nucleotides agree with TRBD2. CDR3 sequence: CASSRDPGTSGKSYEQYF. The DNA reads TGCGCCAGCAGCAGGGACCCCGGGACTAGCGGGAAATCCTACGAGCAGTACTTC.